Listed here are 22 T cell receptor beta chains from one sample, sequenced in a study of blood T cell repertoires in COVID-19. Here immunoSEQ multiplex PCR was the method, and the copy in TCRdb shows in-frame clones only, minus some. The sample records roughly 190,000 clones, approximately 82% being singletons. Material: PBMCs or T cells enriched from blood (not recorded which). Receptor source: a woman between 55 and 75 years old with acute COVID-19.

This clone was seen once. The CDR3: CASSYLGRAKEQYF. The CDR3 coding sequence is TGTGCCAGCAGTTACCTCGGGAGGGCCAAAGAGCAGTACTTC. V gene TRBV6-5 combines with J gene TRBJ2-7; 8 bases are a match to TRBD2. From germline, CDR1 is MNHEY and CDR2 SVGAGI. This CDR3 is built from 14 residues. The trim removed 2 bases at V and 7 bases at J, leaving 7 bases unmatched.

The V call is TRBV30, the J call TRBJ2-1; 9 bases agree with TRBD2. The CDR3 is 14 amino acids. The ends lost 4 bases at V and 7 bases at J; junction bases unmatched: 8. Per the germline V gene, CDR1 is GTSNPN and CDR2 is SVGIG (reference sequence). The CDR3 DNA reads TGTGCCTGGATGTTAGCGGGGGTGACTAATGAGCAGTTCTTC. It encodes CAWMLAGVTNEQFF.

This chain uses TRBV5-4 with TRBJ2-3; TRBD2 matches at 10 bases. Germline CDR1 and CDR2: SGHNT and YYREEE (reference sequence). This CDR3 is built from 17 residues. The ends lost 4 bases at V and 5 bases at J; junction bases unmatched: 13. CDR3 in amino acids: CASSDQSGRAGLDTQYF. As DNA, the CDR3 is TGTGCCAGCAGCGACCAAAGCGGGAGGGCCGGATTAGATACGCAGTATTTT.

The V gene is TRBV5-1, the J gene TRBJ2-7; 11 bases map to TRBD2. The V gene end was trimmed by 4 bases and the J gene end by 2 bases; junction bases not matched to a gene: 5. The CDR3 contains 15 residues. Germline lookup yields CDR1 SGHRS and CDR2 YFSETQ. CDR3 loop: CASSMGTSGPYEQYF. The CDR3 DNA reads as TGCGCCAGCAGCATGGGGACTAGCGGTCCCTACGAGCAGTACTTC.

This chain uses TRBV7-8 with TRBJ1-2; no definite D call. The CDR3 is 15 amino acids. The V gene's germline CDR1 is SGHVS and CDR2 FQNEAQ. Trimming pared 3 bases from V and 6 bases from J, leaving 17 bases between. DNA for the CDR3: TGTGCCAGCAGCTTGAGCGTCTCTAAAGCAGATGGCTACACCTTC. As protein: CASSLSVSKADGYTF.

V and J are TRBV5-1 and TRBJ2-7; 12 nucleotides line up with TRBD1. V dropped 4 bases and J dropped 7; count of bases not matched to a gene: 24. Germline V gene sequence: CDR1 SGHRS, CDR2 YFSETQ. CDR3 length: 20 amino acids. The DNA of the CDR3 is TGCGCCAGCAGCGCGGGACAGGGGGCTCGGGGGTTGAGCGCCCAGGGGGAGCAGTACTTC. Its translation: CASSAGQGARGLSAQGEQYF.

Written as DNA, the CDR3 is TGCGCCAGCAGCTGGACTAGCGGGGATCCTCAAGAGACCCAGTACTTC. It codes for CASSWTSGDPQETQYF. The chain employs TRBV5-1 and TRBJ2-5; 12 bases agree with TRBD2. V lost 3 bases, J lost 2 bases, and 5 bases stayed unmatched. This CDR3 is built from 16 residues. Germline CDR1 reads SGHRS; CDR2 reads YFSETQ.

The chain employs TRBV6-6 and TRBJ2-4; 10 bases fit TRBD2. Germline V CDR1 and CDR2: MNHNY, SVGAGI (reference sequence). V trimming: 2 bases; J trimming: 6 bases; junction bases outside the gene matches: 4. The CDR3 runs 15 residues. CDR3 DNA: TGTGCCAGCAGTTACCTAGCGGGAGTATCAAACATTCAGTACTTC. This gives the protein CASSYLAGVSNIQYF.

This clone was detected only a few times. The chain couples TRBV19 to TRBJ2-7, with 9 bases lining up with TRBD1. Germline trimming cut 6 bases from V and 3 bases from J; bases unmatched to any gene: 12. The CDR3 covers 16 residues. The germline V gene has CDR1 LNHDA and CDR2 SQIVND (reference sequence). The CDR3 region is CASSSGTGRPFYEQYV. The DNA of the CDR3 is TGTGCCAGTAGCTCAGGGACAGGGAGACCCTTCTACGAGCAGTACGTC.

This clone was seen a handful of times. J is TRBJ2-7 and V is TRBV27, with TRBD2 as a possible D gene (6 bases). This CDR3 spans 14 amino acids. Between the trimmed V and J ends, which lost 3 bases and 3 bases, there was a span of 12 bases. Germline V gene lookup returns CDR1 MNHEY and CDR2 SMNVEV (reference sequence). CDR3 nucleotide sequence: TGTGCCAGCAGTTTGGTCGGGAGTGGCTACGAGCAGTACTTC. It codes for CASSLVGSGYEQYF.

V gene TRBV9 combines with J gene TRBJ1-1; a possible D gene is TRBD1 (5 bases). Trimming took 4 bases from V and 0 from J, leaving 10 bases between them. The CDR3 sequence is 14 residues long. CDR1 is SGDLS and CDR2 is YYNGEE in the germline V gene. CDR3: CASSPPTVNTEAFF. CDR3 DNA sequence: TGTGCCAGCAGCCCTCCGACAGTGAACACTGAAGCTTTCTTT. Complete variable domain (other parts from reference TRBV9 and TRBJ1-1): DSGVTQTPKHLITATGQRVTLRCSPRSGDLSVYWYQQSLDQGLQFLIQYYNGEERAKGNILERFSAQQFPDLHSELNLSSLELGDSALYFCASSPPTVNTEAFFGQGTRLTVV.

The genes are TRBV29-1 and TRBJ1-4, with no clear D. From germline, CDR1 is SQVTM and CDR2 ANQGSEA. V gave up 4 bases and J gave up 7 bases, with 7 bases separating them. The CDR3 is made up of 11 amino acids. The CDR3 region is CSVGHGEKLFF. CDR3 coding DNA: TGCAGCGTTGGACACGGTGAAAAACTGTTTTTT.

The V and J genes are TRBV15 and TRBJ2-4, with 8 bases fitting TRBD2. CDR3 size: 15 residues. The germline V gene encodes CDR1 LNHNV and CDR2 YYDKDF (reference sequence). Trimming cost V 3 bases and J 10 bases; bases outside gene matches: 11. The CDR3 coding sequence is TGTGCCACCAGCAGTCCACCGGGAGGGCCGGGTATTCAGTACTTC. Its protein is CATSSPPGGPGIQYF.

V and J are TRBV7-2 and TRBJ2-7; TRBD1 aligns across 9 bases. V gave up 5 bases and J gave up 1 base; unmatched junction bases: 6. This CDR3 contains 15 residues. In germline, CDR1 is SGHTA, CDR2 FQGNSA. In DNA, the CDR3 is TGTGCCAGCAGCCTCCGGGGGACAGGGTCCTACGAGCAGTACTTC. Translated, it gives CASSLRGTGSYEQYF.

This chain's CDR3 is CASSRTGSMNTEAFF. CDR3 bases: TGTGCCAGCAGTCGGACAGGGTCTATGAACACTGAAGCTTTCTTT. The V gene is TRBV6-5, the J gene TRBJ1-1; 8 nucleotides align to TRBD1. V lost 5 bases to trimming and J lost 0 bases; unmatched junction nucleotides: 5. Per germline, CDR1 MNHEY and CDR2 SVGAGI. The CDR3 is 15 residues long.

This clone was seen only a few times. This chain connects TRBV30 to TRBJ2-5; 7 nucleotides match TRBD1. This CDR3 is 16 amino acids long. V gave up 4 bases and J gave up 9 bases; unmatched junction bases: 20. Germline CDR1 is GTSNPN and CDR2 is SVGIG (reference sequence). CDR3 in amino acids: CAWTISGGTRQVAQYF. The CDR3 DNA follows: TGTGCCTGGACCATCTCAGGGGGAACTCGTCAGGTAGCCCAGTACTTC.

The V call is TRBV29-1, the J call TRBJ1-1; D unclear. V was clipped by 2 bases and J by 4 bases, with 14 bases between them. The CDR3 covers 14 residues. Per the germline V gene, CDR1 is SQVTM and CDR2 is ANQGSEA. The CDR3 sequence is CSVEPGTPSTEAFF. CDR3 in DNA: TGCAGCGTTGAACCGGGTACCCCGAGCACTGAAGCTTTCTTT.

The DNA of the CDR3 is TGTGCCAGCAGTGAATCTCCCGAGCAGTACTTC. Amino acids: CASSESPEQYF. The V gene is TRBV6-1, the J gene TRBJ2-7; no clear D gene. The CDR3 is 11 amino acids. Germline V gene sequence: CDR1 MNHNS, CDR2 SASEGT. The V end was cut by 2 bases, the J end by 6 bases, with 5 bases between.

This clone was observed at least ten times. CDR3 sequence reads: CASSFWNRGTFHNSPLHF. The CDR3 coding sequence is TGTGCCAGCAGCTTTTGGAACAGGGGGACCTTTCATAATTCACCCCTCCACTTT. J is TRBJ1-6 and V is TRBV7-9; 8 bases are a match to TRBD1. J was trimmed by 5 bases and V by 3 bases; bases with no gene match: 12. Germline CDR1 and CDR2: SEHNR and FQNEAQ (reference sequence). This CDR3 is built from 18 residues.

This chain uses TRBV9 with TRBJ1-3; D not resolved. The CDR3 contains 16 residues. V was clipped by 0 bases and J by 0 bases, with 10 bases between them. Germline V gives CDR1 SGDLS, CDR2 YYNGEE. CDR3 bases: TGTGCCAGCAGCGTAGGCCCTATAACCTCTGGAAACACCATATATTTT. Amino acids: CASSVGPITSGNTIYF.

This chain joins TRBV24-1 and TRBJ2-3; the match to TRBD1 covers 7 bases. The CDR3 runs to 12 residues. V lost 5 bases and J lost 5; bases outside the gene matches: 0. Germline V gives CDR1 KGHDR, CDR2 SFDVKD. CDR3 DNA: TGTGCCACCAGTGCAGGGGGAGATACGCAGTATTTT. It translates to CATSAGGDTQYF.

The rearrangement joins TRBV9 to TRBJ2-1, with D possibly matching TRBD2 (5 bases). The CDR3 extends over 16 amino acids. V lost 0 bases and J lost 0, with 10 bases in between. From germline, CDR1 is SGDLS and CDR2 YYNGEE. The CDR3 spells CASSVVIGDSYNEQFF. CDR3 nucleotide sequence: TGTGCCAGCAGCGTAGTTATCGGGGACTCCTACAATGAGCAGTTCTTC.